The 8 T cell receptor beta chains given below trace back to one sample, sequenced in a study of OX40 agonist ivuxolimab in advanced cancers. The table came from immunoSEQ multiplex PCR; TCRdb's copy has only in-frame clones and leaves some out. This sample has roughly 100,000 clones, with 80% to 90% found just once. Here the sequenced sample was CD4+ or CD8+ T cells sorted from blood, taken in a trial of the OX40 agonist ivuxolimab. Receptor source: an adult with an advanced solid tumor such as melanoma, head and neck, liver or kidney cancer.

This chain connects TRBV4-1 to TRBJ1-5, with D uncertain. Trimming cost V 4 bases and J 6 bases, with 16 bases left between them. The CDR3 runs 15 residues. CDR1 and CDR2 (germline): MGHRA, YSYEKL. The CDR3 DNA follows: TGCGCCAGCAGCCCTACGTTATCCGACTCTCAGCCCCAGCATTTT. Its translation: CASSPTLSDSQPQHF.

The chain couples TRBV11-2 to TRBJ1-2, with D perhaps matching TRBD1 (5 bases). The CDR3 is made up of 13 amino acids. Trimming left V 5 bases short and J 7 bases short, with 14 bases between. Germline lookup yields CDR1 SGHAT and CDR2 FQNNGV. CDR3 DNA: TGTGCCAGCAGCCTGGAGGGGTTGGGTGGCTACACCTTC. This codes for CASSLEGLGGYTF.

The genes are TRBV6-5 and TRBJ1-6; 7 bases map to TRBD1. This CDR3 is 13 amino acids long. Germline V gene lookup returns CDR1 MNHEY and CDR2 SVGAGI. V lost 4 bases to trimming and J lost 7 bases; unmatched junction nucleotides: 1. Here the CDR3 reads CASSSQGNSPLHF. In nucleotides, the CDR3 is TGTGCCAGCAGTTCACAGGGGAATTCACCCCTCCACTTT.

This clone was seen a single time. V usage is TRBV21-1 and J usage is TRBJ2-7; the D call TRBD2 from the table was never checked on the DNA. TRBV21-1 is tagged as a pseudogene. This CDR3 region has 12 residues. The CDR3 reads CASSTYAPEQYF. The CDR3 bases are TGTGCCAGCAGCACCTACGCTCCCGAGCAGTACTTC.

A single count supports this clone. The genes are TRBV2 and TRBJ2-5; D call uncertain. Trimming took off 1 base at V and 5 bases at J, with 8 bases between the two ends. Germline CDR1 SNHLY, CDR2 FYNNEI. This CDR3 comprises 13 residues. CDR3 region: CASSEVTVETQYF. For the CDR3, the DNA is TGTGCCAGCAGTGAAGTTACCGTGGAGACCCAGTACTTC.

The CDR3: CAWSIGGYTF. CDR3 nucleotides: TGTGCCTGGTCGATTGGGGGCTACACCTTC. The chain combines TRBV30 with TRBJ1-2; D unclear. Between the trimmed V and J ends, which lost 5 bases and 8 bases, there was a span of 9 bases. The germline gives CDR1 GTSNPN, CDR2 SVGIG (reference sequence). The CDR3 extends over 10 amino acids.

The J gene is TRBJ2-7, the V gene TRBV10-3, with D possibly TRBD2 on 6 matching bases. CDR1 and CDR2 (germline): ENHRY, SYGVKD. Trimming took 3 bases from V and 6 from J, leaving 18 bases between them. CDR3 size: 15 residues. The CDR3 here is CAISDSPGTEGEQYF. The CDR3 region has the DNA TGTGCCATCAGTGACTCCCCAGGGACTGAAGGCGAGCAGTACTTC.

The chain employs TRBV2 and TRBJ2-5, with 7 bases that match TRBD1. CDR1 is SNHLY, CDR2 FYNNEI, per germline. V lost 8 bases, J lost 2 bases, and 8 bases stayed unmatched. This CDR3 has 14 amino acids. CDR3 protein: CASLQGLGQETQYF. The CDR3 DNA follows: TGTGCCAGCTTACAGGGGCTGGGGCAAGAGACCCAGTACTTC. Full variable domain (outside the CDR3, taken from reference TRBV2 and TRBJ2-5): EPEVTQTPSHQVTQMGQEVILRCVPISNHLYFYWYRQILGQKVEFLVSFYNNEISEKSEIFDDQFSVERPDGSNFTLKIRSTKLEDSAMYFCASLQGLGQETQYFGPGTRLLVL.